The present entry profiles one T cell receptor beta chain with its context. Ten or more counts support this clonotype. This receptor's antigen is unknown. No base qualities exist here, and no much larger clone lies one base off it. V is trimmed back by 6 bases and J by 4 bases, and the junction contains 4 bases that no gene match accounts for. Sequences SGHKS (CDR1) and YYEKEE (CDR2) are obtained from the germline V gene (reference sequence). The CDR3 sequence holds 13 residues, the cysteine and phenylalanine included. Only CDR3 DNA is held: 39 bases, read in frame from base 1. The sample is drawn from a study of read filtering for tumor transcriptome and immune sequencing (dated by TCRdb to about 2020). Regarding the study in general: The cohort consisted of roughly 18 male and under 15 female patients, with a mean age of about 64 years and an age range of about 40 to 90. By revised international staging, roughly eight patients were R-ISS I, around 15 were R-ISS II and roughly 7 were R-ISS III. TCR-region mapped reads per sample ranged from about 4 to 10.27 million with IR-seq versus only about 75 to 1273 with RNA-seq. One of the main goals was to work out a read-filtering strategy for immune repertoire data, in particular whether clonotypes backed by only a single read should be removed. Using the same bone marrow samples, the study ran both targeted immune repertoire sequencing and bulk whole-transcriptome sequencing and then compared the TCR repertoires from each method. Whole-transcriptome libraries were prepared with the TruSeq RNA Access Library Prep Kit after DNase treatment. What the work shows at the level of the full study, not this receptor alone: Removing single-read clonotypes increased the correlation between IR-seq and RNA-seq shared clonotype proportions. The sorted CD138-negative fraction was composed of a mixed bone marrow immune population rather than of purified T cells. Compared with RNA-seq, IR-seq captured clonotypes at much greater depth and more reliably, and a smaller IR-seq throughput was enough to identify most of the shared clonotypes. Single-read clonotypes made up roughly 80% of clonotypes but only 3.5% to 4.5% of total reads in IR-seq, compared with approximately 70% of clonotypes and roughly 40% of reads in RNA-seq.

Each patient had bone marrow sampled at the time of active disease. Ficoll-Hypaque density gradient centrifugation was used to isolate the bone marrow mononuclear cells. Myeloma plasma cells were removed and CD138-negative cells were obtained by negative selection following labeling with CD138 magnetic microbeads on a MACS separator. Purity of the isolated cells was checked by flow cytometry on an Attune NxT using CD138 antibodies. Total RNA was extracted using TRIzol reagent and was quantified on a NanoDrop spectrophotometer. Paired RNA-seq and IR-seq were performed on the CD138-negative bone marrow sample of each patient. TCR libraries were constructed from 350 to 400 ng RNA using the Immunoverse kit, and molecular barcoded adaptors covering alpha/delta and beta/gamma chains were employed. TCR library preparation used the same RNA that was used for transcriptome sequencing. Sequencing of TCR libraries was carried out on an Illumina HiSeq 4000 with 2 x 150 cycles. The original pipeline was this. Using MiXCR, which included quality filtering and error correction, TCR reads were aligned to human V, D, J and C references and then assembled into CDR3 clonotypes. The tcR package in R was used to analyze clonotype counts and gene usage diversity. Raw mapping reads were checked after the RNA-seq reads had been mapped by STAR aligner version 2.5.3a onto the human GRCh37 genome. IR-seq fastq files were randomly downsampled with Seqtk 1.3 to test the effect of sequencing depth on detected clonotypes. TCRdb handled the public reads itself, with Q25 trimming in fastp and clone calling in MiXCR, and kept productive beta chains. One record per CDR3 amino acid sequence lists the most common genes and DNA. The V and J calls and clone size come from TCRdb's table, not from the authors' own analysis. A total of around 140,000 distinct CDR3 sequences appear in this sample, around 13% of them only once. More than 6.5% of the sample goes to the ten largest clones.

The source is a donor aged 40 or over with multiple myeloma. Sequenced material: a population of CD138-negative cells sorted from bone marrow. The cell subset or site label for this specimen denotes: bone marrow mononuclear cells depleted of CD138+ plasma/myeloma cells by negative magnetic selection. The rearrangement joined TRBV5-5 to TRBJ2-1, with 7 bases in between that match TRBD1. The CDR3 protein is CASIRDSYNEQFF. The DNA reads TGTGCCAGCATCCGGGACAGTTACAATGAGCAGTTCTTC.